The entry that follows covers one TCR beta chain sequence. The data derive from a study of identical twins. Template switching added a universal primer site; cDNA carried unique molecular identifiers. Each CDR3 protein gets one entry after TCRdb re-called the 5' RACE reads with MiXCR. The profile shows 500,000 to 550,000 distinct CDR3 sequences, 20% to 25% of them singletons. CDR3 length equals 14 residues. The germline V gene encodes CDR1 SGHRS and CDR2 YFSETQ. V lost 0 bases and J 6 bases, leaving 10 bases between the germline ends. The sample was also reused in another study, on T cells expressing NK-cell markers.

Material for sequencing was CD4+ T cells sorted from blood. This chain connects TRBV5-1 to TRBJ2-1, with a possible D match to TRBD2 (6 bases). The receptor was isolated from a woman under 30 in good health. The CDR3 loop is CASSLVQRVNEQFF. CDR3 DNA: TGCGCCAGCAGCTTGGTCCAGCGGGTCAATGAGCAGTTCTTC.